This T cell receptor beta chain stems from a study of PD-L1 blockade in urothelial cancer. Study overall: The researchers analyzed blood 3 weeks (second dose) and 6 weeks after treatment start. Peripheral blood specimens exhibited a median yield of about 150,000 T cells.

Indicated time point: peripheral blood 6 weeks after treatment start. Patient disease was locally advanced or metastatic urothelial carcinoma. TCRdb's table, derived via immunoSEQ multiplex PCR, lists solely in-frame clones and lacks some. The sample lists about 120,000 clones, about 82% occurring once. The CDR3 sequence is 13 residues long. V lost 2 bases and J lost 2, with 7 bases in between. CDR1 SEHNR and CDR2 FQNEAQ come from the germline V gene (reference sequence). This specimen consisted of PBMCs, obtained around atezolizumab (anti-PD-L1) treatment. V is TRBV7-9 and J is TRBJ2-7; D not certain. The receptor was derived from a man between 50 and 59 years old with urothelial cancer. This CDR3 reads CASSLSLTYEQYF. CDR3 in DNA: TGTGCCAGCAGCTTATCACTTACCTACGAGCAGTACTTC.